This T cell receptor (beta chain) emerged from a study of identical twins. Whole-study findings and limits: Analyses of zero insertions could be partly confounded by invariant MAIT and iNKT cells.

TCRdb passed the 5' RACE reads through MiXCR, listing each CDR3 protein once. Of 500,000 or so distinct CDR3 sequences detected, approximately 14% appear once; the ten largest clones hold approximately 1%. This clonotype has just a few counts. Its antigen is undetermined. Another study also made use of these data, one on yellow fever vaccine responses in identical twins.

What was sequenced was CD4+ T cells sorted from blood. This clonotype originated in a woman under 30 in good health.

This CDR3 is CSAGQKVTYTDTQYF. The CDR3 nucleotides are TGCAGCGCCGGCCAGAAGGTAACCTACACAGATACGCAGTATTTT. The V and J genes are TRBV29-1 and TRBJ2-3; D is ambiguous. Trimming pared 7 bases from V and 2 bases from J, leaving 19 bases between. The CDR3 contains 15 residues. Germline V gives CDR1 SQVTM, CDR2 ANQGSEA.